In its sample, the clone carrying this T cell receptor (beta chain) was seen a few times. As yet, its antigen is unknown. This sample is drawn from a study of beta chain features in type 1 diabetes. cDNA synthesis used the whole RNA isolate, giving expressed TCRB sequences. Some clones are missing from TCRdb's copy, which holds only in-frame ones; the method was immunoSEQ multiplex PCR. The sample lists over 700,000 clones; 15% to 20% were seen once. V shed 8 bases and J shed 6 bases, with 12 bases lying between them. Germline CDR1 reads MNHEY; CDR2 reads SVGAGI. The CDR3 length is 12 residues. Regarding the study as a whole: The study found fewer insertions and more deletions at VDJ junctions in type 1 diabetes patients. Patients and controls would share equally any PCR tilt toward shorter templates.

The specimen sequenced was naive CD4+ T cells from blood. The source of this sequence is a woman under 30 in good health. This rearrangement joins TRBV6-5 to TRBJ2-3; tentatively, D is TRBD2 (5 bases). CDR3 residues: CASSPTGDTQYF. The DNA of the CDR3 is TGTGCCAGCTCCCCTACGGGGGATACGCAGTATTTT.